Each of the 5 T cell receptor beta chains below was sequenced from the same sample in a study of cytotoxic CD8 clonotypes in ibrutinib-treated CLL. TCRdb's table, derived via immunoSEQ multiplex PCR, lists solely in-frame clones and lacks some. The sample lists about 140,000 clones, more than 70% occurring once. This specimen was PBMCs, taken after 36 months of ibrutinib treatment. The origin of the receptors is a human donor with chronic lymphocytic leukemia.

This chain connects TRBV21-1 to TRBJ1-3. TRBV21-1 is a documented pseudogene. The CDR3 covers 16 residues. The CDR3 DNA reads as TGTGCCAGCAGCAACTTCCGGGAAGGTACTGGAAACACCATATATTTT. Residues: CASSNFREGTGNTIYF.

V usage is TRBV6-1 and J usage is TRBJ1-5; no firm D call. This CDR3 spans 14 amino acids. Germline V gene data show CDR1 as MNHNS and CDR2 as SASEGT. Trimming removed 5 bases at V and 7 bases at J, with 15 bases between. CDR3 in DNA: TGTGCCAGCAGTCAAAGCAGTGACCGGCAGCCCCAGCATTTT. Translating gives CASSQSSDRQPQHF.

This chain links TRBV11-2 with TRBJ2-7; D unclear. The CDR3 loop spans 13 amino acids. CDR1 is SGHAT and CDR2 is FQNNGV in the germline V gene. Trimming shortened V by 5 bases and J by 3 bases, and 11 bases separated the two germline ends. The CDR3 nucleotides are TGTGCCAGCAGCCCGCATTCTAACTACGAGCAGTACTTC. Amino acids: CASSPHSNYEQYF.

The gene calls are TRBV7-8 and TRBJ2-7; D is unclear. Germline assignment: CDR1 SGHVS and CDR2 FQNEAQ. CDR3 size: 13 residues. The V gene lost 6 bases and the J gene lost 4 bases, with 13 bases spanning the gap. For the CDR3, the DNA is TGTGCCAGCAGAAAGGTGGCGGAGTACGAGCAGTACTTC. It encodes CASRKVAEYEQYF.

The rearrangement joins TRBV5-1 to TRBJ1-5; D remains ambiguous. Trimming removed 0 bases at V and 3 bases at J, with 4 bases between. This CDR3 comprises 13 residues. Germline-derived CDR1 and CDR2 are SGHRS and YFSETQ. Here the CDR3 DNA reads TGCGCCAGCAGCTTGGAGGTCAATCAGCCCCAGCATTTT. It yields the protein CASSLEVNQPQHF.